The clone carrying this T cell receptor (beta chain) was picked up a small number of times. The V gene's germline CDR1 is SGHNT and CDR2 YENEEA. The CDR3 is made up of 19 amino acids. V lost 1 base to trimming and J lost 4 bases, with 20 bases between them. This sample was taken from a study of T-cell memory formation after mild COVID-19. TCRdb processed the 5' RACE reads anew with MiXCR; each CDR3 protein has one entry. The sample contains hundreds of thousands of distinct CDR3 sequences, roughly 15% of which appear only once. What was sequenced was PBMCs or a T cell subset sorted from them (not recorded which). This receptor was obtained from a man aged 18 to 30 who had mild COVID-19 (a few samples of this study predate the infection). Cell type and time point are not known. This chain links TRBV11-3 with TRBJ1-6; D ambiguous. DNA for the CDR3: TGTGCCAGCAGCTTAGGAATTCCATCGTCGAGGACTTATAATTCACCCCTCCACTTT. Translating it yields CASSLGIPSSRTYNSPLHF. Full variable domain (outside the CDR3, taken from reference TRBV11-3 and TRBJ1-6): EAGVVQSPRYKIIEKKQPVAFWCNPISGHNTLYWYLQNLGQGPELLIRYENEEAVDDSQLPKDRFSAERLKGVDSTLKIQPAELGDSAVYLCASSLGIPSSRTYNSPLHFGNGTRLTVT.